This T cell receptor beta chain comes out of a study of blood T cells in healthy people across ages. Overall study results and limits: Strong correlation existed between TCR beta diversity and naive T cell percentage. PBMCs that were unsorted prevented a conclusive naive versus antigen-experienced comparison. Diversity was higher, and naive CD4+ cells more numerous, in long-lived donors than in aged donors.

The CDR3 runs 14 residues. Germline lookup yields CDR1 SGHTA and CDR2 FQGNSA. Regarding this clonotype: Its specificity is not known.

Then a second PCR, running about 6 to 12 cycles, was carried out with a sample-barcoded 5' primer and a J-beta primer mix. Tagging of each cDNA molecule was performed by a template-switch adaptor with 12 random nucleotides. TCRdb recomputed calls from the 5' RACE reads with MiXCR, one row per CDR3 protein. Of 1,800,000 or so distinct CDR3 sequences detected, about 39% appear once; the ten largest clones hold roughly 24%. The source is a human donor in good health. Source material: blood. The rearrangement links TRBV7-2 to TRBJ2-4, with D uncertain. The J call is in doubt because the DNA end fits TRBJ2-5 better. Here the CDR3 reads CASSLSRGFETQYF. The CDR3 DNA reads as TGTGCCAGCAGCCTATCACGAGGTTTTGAGACCCAGTACTTC.